This TCR beta chain originates from a study of graft-versus-host responses after intestinal transplantation (TCRdb year 2021). About the study as a whole: Multivisceral, liver-intestinal, or isolated intestinal transplants were received by the recipients. Every recipient was given anti-thymocyte globulin induction, then maintenance tacrolimus and steroids for around three years. Rather than going through the commercial service, samples from a few later patients were sequenced in-house on an Illumina MiSeq and processed with MiXCR. The cohort enrolled 20 to 30 intestinal transplant recipients, one of whom was a retransplant, and 3 patients without pretransplant specimens were excluded. To identify alloreactive clones, pre-transplant mixed lymphocyte reaction products were sequenced and then compared with unstimulated pre-transplant donor and recipient T cells. Donor T cell macrochimerism was defined as a peak of at least 4% donor T cells among recipient peripheral blood mononuclear cells. After intestinal transplantation, graft-versus-host and host-versus-graft alloreactive T cell clones in the graft, circulation and bone marrow were tracked using bulk TCR-beta CDR3 sequencing.

A word on this clone: The antigen this receptor binds is unknown. Base qualities were left out, and no much larger clone turns up one base away.

V is pared back by 1 base and J by 2 bases, with 18 bases lying between the germline termini. Looking up the germline V gene yields CDR1 SGHTA and CDR2 FQGTGA. The CDR3 holds 17 amino acids from the cysteine to the phenylalanine. Only the CDR3 DNA stays, 51 bases, in frame from base 1. Receptor amplification or capture employed the immunoSEQ multiplex PCR assay. For most patients, genomic DNA was isolated using the Qiagen DNeasy Blood and Tissue Kit and was shipped frozen to Adaptive Biotechnologies for TCR sequencing. For most patients, high-throughput TCR-beta CDR3 sequencing of genomic DNA was performed by Adaptive Biotechnologies. The authors processed their data as follows. Adaptive's ImmunoSEQ software supplied the TCR sequencing data for approximately 18 patients, while MiXCR and VDJtools were used to process a few other patients. To correct CD4 versus CD8 sorting errors, sequences present in both subsets at a frequency ratio below 5:1 were removed. CDR3 nucleotide sequences shared between donor and recipient were removed because their origin could not be assigned. At least 2-fold expansion over unstimulated cells and a minimum CFSE-low frequency of 0.002% (template counts) or 0.001% (read counts) were required for clones to be classified as alloreactive. Mappable clones were those detected in sequenced pre-transplant spleen, lymph node, or MLR CFSE-low populations of the donor or recipient. Cumulative frequency of alloreactive clones was calculated as a percentage of all sequences weighted by copy number. Here the immuneACCESS table is served through TCRdb, limited to in-frame sequences with V and J called. Missing clones are a known gap in these copies; in checked studies unresolved V genes cover under half, and the rest lacks a known reason. Clone size and V and J calls were adopted from that table, with D and trimming inferred from the DNA. For this sample there are about 110,000 clones; over 85% appear just once. In total, the top ten clones hold about 0.51% of the sample.

Sample time point, as interpreted from the label and publication: cells obtained before transplantation from donor or recipient. CD3+CD4+ and CD3+CD8+ populations were FACS-sorted from unstimulated pre-transplant donor and recipient cells taken from spleen or lymph nodes. General findings and caveats noted by the study authors: Early after transplant, declines in HvG clones were associated with peak levels of circulating GvH clones. Patients with donor T cell macrochimerism had high GvH to HvG T cell clonal ratios in their allografts. The conclusions were limited by the relatively low number and heterogeneity of the intestinal transplant patients. GvH clones were detected in recipient bone marrow, and some appeared earlier in ileal mucosa or blood, consistent with an intestinal mucosal origin.

The V and J genes are TRBV7-3 and TRBJ2-7; perhaps TRBD1 is the D gene, with 6 bases matching. The input for sequencing was unstimulated CD8+ T cells sorted from spleen or lymph node cells, taken before intestinal transplant. The TCR was taken from a human donor who received an intestinal transplant. CDR3 protein: CASSLIGGKGSAYEQYF. The DNA sequence is TGTGCCAGCAGCTTAATAGGGGGAAAGGGCTCAGCCTACGAGCAGTACTTC.